This TCR beta chain was identified during a study of T cell responses to AZD1222 COVID-19 vaccine. Study observations and caveats: In a largely white British group with more females than males, clonal diversity was possibly underestimated. Two AZD1222 doses significantly raised spike-specific TCR breadth and depth over controls. Sampling captured repertoires only after the peak T cell response.

Turning to this clone: Its target is unknown.

The table came from immunoSEQ multiplex PCR; TCRdb's copy has only in-frame clones and leaves some out. This sample has about 94,000 clones, with 85% found just once. Combined were second doses at about 4 or about 12 weeks. This CDR3 has 15 amino acids. Losses at the gene ends were 3 bases for V and 4 bases for J; bases not matched to a gene: 5. The germline CDR1 and CDR2 sequences are SGHKS and YYEKEE (reference sequence). The source material was peripheral blood, sampled 28 days after the second AZD1222 dose. The sequence derives from an adult who received the AZD1222 COVID-19 vaccine. This sequence joins TRBV5-5 and TRBJ2-1, with 9 bases fitting TRBD2. CDR3 region: CASSYSGGDYNEQFF. The CDR3, as DNA: TGTGCCAGCAGCTATAGCGGGGGAGATTACAATGAGCAGTTCTTC.